The 3 T cell receptor beta chains given below trace back to one sample, sequenced in a study of OX40 agonist ivuxolimab in advanced cancers. Produced via immunoSEQ multiplex PCR; TCRdb's table is partial and in-frame only. The sample consists of 75,000 to 80,000 clones, about 87% of them appearing once. The specimen comprised CD4+ or CD8+ T cells sorted from blood, sampled in a trial of the OX40 agonist ivuxolimab. These receptors were obtained from an adult with an advanced solid tumor such as melanoma, head and neck, liver or kidney cancer.

The V call is TRBV19, the J call TRBJ1-2; no firm D call. Trimming took 5 bases from V and 0 from J, leaving 16 bases between them. Germline assignment: CDR1 LNHDA and CDR2 SQIVND (reference sequence). CDR3 length: 16 amino acids. The CDR3 region is CASSDGYELANYGYTF. CDR3 DNA sequence: TGTGCCAGTAGTGACGGCTACGAATTAGCTAACTATGGCTACACCTTC.

The CDR3 loop is CASSLGLAGGEQFF. The CDR3, as DNA: TGTGCCAGCAGCCTCGGACTAGCGGGAGGTGAGCAGTTCTTC. The J gene is TRBJ2-1, the V gene TRBV7-6, with 14 bases matching TRBD2. Per the germline V gene, CDR1 is SGHVS and CDR2 is FNYEAQ. The CDR3 spans 14 residues. Germline trimming cut 5 bases from V and 9 bases from J; bases unmatched to any gene: 3.

V usage is TRBV18 and J usage is TRBJ2-5; 7 nucleotides match TRBD1. V dropped 0 bases and J dropped 7; count of bases not matched to a gene: 5. There are 14 residues in the CDR3. Germline assignment: CDR1 KGHSH and CDR2 LQKENI. CDR3 nucleotide sequence: TGTGCCAGCTCACCACCGGGACAGACTTGGACCCAGTACTTC. Its protein is CASSPPGQTWTQYF.